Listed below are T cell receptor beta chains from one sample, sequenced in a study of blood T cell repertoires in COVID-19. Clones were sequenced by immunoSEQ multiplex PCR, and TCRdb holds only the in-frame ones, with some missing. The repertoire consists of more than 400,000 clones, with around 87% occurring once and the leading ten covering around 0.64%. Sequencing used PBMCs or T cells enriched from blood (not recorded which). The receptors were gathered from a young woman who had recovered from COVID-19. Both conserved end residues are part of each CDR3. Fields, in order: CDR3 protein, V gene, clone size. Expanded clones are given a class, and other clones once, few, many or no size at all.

CDR3: CASTLNRGDTGELFF
V: TRBV19
size: -

CDR3: CASSYQSGNTEAFF
V: TRBV7-2
size: -

CDR3: CAWSLGLGPGTYGYTF
V: TRBV30
size: -

CDR3: CASSPLNRFSYEQYF
V: TRBV6-5
size: -

CDR3: CASSISWTGADGYTF
V: TRBV19
size: -

CDR3: CASSLGTGGNEQFF
V: TRBV13
size: -

CDR3: CAWSLWRDTQYF
V: TRBV30
size: -

CDR3: CASRFTGLGAEAFF
V: TRBV6-5
size: -

CDR3: CASRLDRNYGYTF
V: TRBV6-5
size: -

CDR3: CAWGNTGANVLTF
V: TRBV30
size: -

CDR3: CASSQLQGAHEQYF
V: TRBV5-1
size: -

CDR3: CASSQVGRVQGYTF
V: TRBV3-1/TRBV3-2
size: -

CDR3: CSASEAPGYNEQFF
V: TRBV20-1
size: -

CDR3: CASNYLITDTQYF
V: TRBV2
size: -

CDR3: CASSPAAGNEKLFF
V: TRBV5-1
size: few

CDR3: CASSLDRAYEQYF
V: TRBV5-1
size: -

CDR3: CASRGQGTDSPLHF
V: TRBV25-1
size: once

CDR3: CASSVAGGSETQYF
V: TRBV7-6
size: -

CDR3: CSLGGDGYTF
V: TRBV29-1
size: -

CDR3: CASSLFRPRTSGNNEQFF
V: TRBV27
size: -

CDR3: CASRKGQGVYEQYF
V: TRBV6-5
size: -

CDR3: CASSLGGSNTEAFF
V: TRBV5-1
size: once

CDR3: CASSLERGSYNSPLHF
V: TRBV5-1
size: -

CDR3: CSARETTEAFF
V: TRBV20-1
size: -

CDR3: CASSPTGGGGTEAFF
V: TRBV18
size: -

CDR3: CAIRKGGQENTEAFF
V: TRBV10-3
size: -

CDR3: CASSYSGLAGHNEQFF
V: TRBV6-5
size: once

CDR3: CASSLSGGLYGYTF
V: TRBV6-5
size: -

CDR3: CAWRGRAGETQYF
V: TRBV30
size: -

CDR3: CASKGAGGTEAFF
V: TRBV28
size: -

CDR3: CASSQGPEDTQYF
V: TRBV14
size: -

CDR3: CASSFRADTQYF
V: TRBV11-2
size: -

CDR3: CASSLGQGDEKLFF
V: TRBV11-2
size: -

CDR3: CASSSLPGLARELFF
V: TRBV5-1
size: few

CDR3: CAWSDTRTGGSYNEQFF
V: TRBV30
size: -

CDR3: CASSLGGQVYEQYF
V: TRBV7-8
size: -

CDR3: CAISERPGQGGTDTQYF
V: TRBV10-3
size: once